Presented here are 8 T cell receptor beta chains from one specimen sequenced in a study of cytomegalovirus exposure and HLA in healthy donors. Vbeta (60) and Jbeta (13) primers were used in the PCR. Profiled with immunoSEQ multiplex PCR; TCRdb holds only in-frame clones, not every one. The sample has under 200,000 clones; around nine tenths are singletons. Sequencing was carried out using PBMCs. The receptors shown here come from a woman in her twenties or thirties in good health and CMV-seronegative.

This clone was found a few times. The rearrangement uses TRBV6-6 and TRBJ2-7, with 10 bases that match TRBD2. Germline-derived CDR1 and CDR2 are MNHNY and SVGAGI (reference sequence). This CDR3 spans 14 amino acids. J gave up 5 bases and V 2 bases, and 3 bases lay outside the gene matches. DNA of the CDR3: TGTGCCAGCAGTTACCTAGCGGGGGCCGACGAGCAGTACTTC. It is translated as CASSYLAGADEQYF.

The V and J genes are TRBV5-5 and TRBJ2-1; a weak D match, TRBD2 (6 bases). The CDR3 consists of 14 residues. Germline-derived CDR1 and CDR2 are SGHKS and YYEKEE (reference sequence). V gave up 5 bases and J gave up 0 bases, with 9 bases separating them. CDR3 DNA: TGTGCCAGCAGGATTAGCGGCTCCTACAATGAGCAGTTCTTC. Protein sequence: CASRISGSYNEQFF.

A word on this clone: The sample carries other DNA sequences with the same CDR3. The chain is built from TRBV6-5 and TRBJ2-6; 8 nucleotides agree with TRBD1. Per germline, CDR1 MNHEY and CDR2 SVGAGI. This CDR3 is 15 amino acids long. After removal of 5 bases from V and 2 bases from J, the junction contained 2 bases not matched to a gene. The CDR3 is CASSHRGTGANVLTF. Here the CDR3 DNA reads TGTGCCAGCAGTCACAGGGGGACTGGGGCCAACGTCCTGACTTTC.

The table lists this clone with a few counts. The chain couples TRBV5-1 to TRBJ2-1; 7 bases match TRBD1. V trimming: 4 bases; J trimming: 5 bases; junction bases outside the gene matches: 6. Germline V gene lookup returns CDR1 SGHRS and CDR2 YFSETQ. The CDR3 is made up of 14 amino acids. CDR3 DNA sequence: TGCGCCAGCAGCAAGGACAGGCGGGACAATGAGCAGTTCTTC. This translates into CASSKDRRDNEQFF.

The sample holds one count of this clone. The V call is TRBV4-2, the J call TRBJ1-2; no clear D. The CDR3 loop spans 13 amino acids. Germline lookup yields CDR1 LGHNA and CDR2 YNFKEQ. Between the trimmed V and J ends, which lost 0 bases and 7 bases, there was a span of 9 bases. Here the CDR3 reads CASSQDNWPGYTF. DNA of the CDR3: TGTGCCAGCAGCCAAGATAATTGGCCTGGCTACACCTTC.

The CDR3 sequence: CASSLLSYEQYF. The CDR3 nucleotides are TGTGCCAGCAGCCTCCTATCCTACGAGCAGTACTTC. This chain uses TRBV6-5 with TRBJ2-7; no reliable D call. Trimming removed 6 bases at V and 1 base at J, with 7 bases between. The germline CDR1 and CDR2 sequences are MNHEY and SVGAGI. The CDR3 is 12 amino acids.

The J gene is TRBJ2-3, the V gene TRBV11-2; maybe TRBD2 (5 bases). The CDR3 covers 14 residues. V was clipped by 1 base and J by 3 bases, with 8 bases between them. Germline CDR1 SGHAT, CDR2 FQNNGV. CDR3 sequence: CASSLGIATDTQYF. In DNA form, the CDR3 reads TGTGCCAGCAGCTTAGGAATAGCGACAGATACGCAGTATTTT.

V gene TRBV5-4 combines with J gene TRBJ2-1; D unclear. The CDR3 consists of 14 residues. From germline, CDR1 is SGHNT and CDR2 YYREEE (reference sequence). The V end was cut by 3 bases, the J end by 3 bases, with 10 bases between. CDR3 sequence: CASSWSRDYNEQFF. The CDR3 DNA is TGTGCCAGCAGCTGGTCAAGAGACTACAATGAGCAGTTCTTC.